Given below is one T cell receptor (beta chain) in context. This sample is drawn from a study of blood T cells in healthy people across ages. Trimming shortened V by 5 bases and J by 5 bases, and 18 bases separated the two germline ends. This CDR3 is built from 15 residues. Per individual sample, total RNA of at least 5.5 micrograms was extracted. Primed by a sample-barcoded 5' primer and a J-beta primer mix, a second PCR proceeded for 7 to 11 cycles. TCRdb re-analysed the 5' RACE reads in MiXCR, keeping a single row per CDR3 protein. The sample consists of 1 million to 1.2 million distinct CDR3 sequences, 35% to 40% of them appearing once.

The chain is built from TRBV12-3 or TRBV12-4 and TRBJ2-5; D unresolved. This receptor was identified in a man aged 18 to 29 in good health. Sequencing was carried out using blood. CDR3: CASSLARANSETQYF. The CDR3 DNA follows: TGTGCCAGCAGTCTCGCACGGGCTAATTCGGAGACCCAGTACTTC.